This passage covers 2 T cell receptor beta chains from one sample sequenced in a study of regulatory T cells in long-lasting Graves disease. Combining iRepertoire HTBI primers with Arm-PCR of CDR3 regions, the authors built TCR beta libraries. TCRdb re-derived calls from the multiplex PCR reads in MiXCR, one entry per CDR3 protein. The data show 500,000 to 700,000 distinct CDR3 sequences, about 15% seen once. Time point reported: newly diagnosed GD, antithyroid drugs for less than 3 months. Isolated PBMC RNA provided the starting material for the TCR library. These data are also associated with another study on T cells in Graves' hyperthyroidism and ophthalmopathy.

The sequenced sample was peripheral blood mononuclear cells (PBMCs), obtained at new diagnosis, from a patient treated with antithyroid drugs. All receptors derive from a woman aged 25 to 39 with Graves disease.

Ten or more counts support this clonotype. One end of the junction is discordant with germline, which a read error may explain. CDR3 DNA sequence: TGTGCCAGCAGTTACGGACACCAGGAGACCCAGTACTTC. Protein product: CASSYGHQETQYF. This sequence joins TRBV6-5 and TRBJ2-5, with a weak D call TRBD1 (5 bases). CDR1 MNHEY and CDR2 SVGAGI come from the germline V gene. The CDR3 has 13 amino acids.

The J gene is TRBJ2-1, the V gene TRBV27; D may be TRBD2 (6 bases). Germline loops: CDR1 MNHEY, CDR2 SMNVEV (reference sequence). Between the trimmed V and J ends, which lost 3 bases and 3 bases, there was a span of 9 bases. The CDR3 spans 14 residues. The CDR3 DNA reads TGTGCCAGCAGTTTTACCGGGAGCTACAATGAGCAGTTCTTC. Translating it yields CASSFTGSYNEQFF.